This T cell receptor (beta chain) was sequenced for a study of human T cells and chemical hapten exposure. Time point given: healthy volunteer bleed at 6 weeks. Extraction of total RNA was performed on unfractionated whole blood. In its sample, this clonotype was seen many times. The target antigen is unknown. CDR3 length: 14 residues. Germline values: CDR1 SGHKS, CDR2 YYEKEE (reference sequence). With V trimmed by 4 bases and J by 6 bases, 6 bases remained unmatched. TCRdb processed the RACE reads anew with MiXCR; each CDR3 protein has one entry. Here the sample spans about 65,000 distinct CDR3 sequences, approximately 6.1% being singletons. The study, taken as a whole, reports: TCRs above 1 in 1000 frequency did not change with DPC sensitization.

The sequenced sample consisted of whole blood. The gene calls are TRBV5-5 and TRBJ1-5, with 8 bases matching TRBD1. The TCR comes from a female donor in good health. Some clones in this sample may be carry-over from other donors' samples. CDR3 region: CASSPGQGSQPQHF. Here the CDR3 DNA reads TGTGCCAGCAGCCCTGGACAGGGTTCTCAGCCCCAGCATTTT.